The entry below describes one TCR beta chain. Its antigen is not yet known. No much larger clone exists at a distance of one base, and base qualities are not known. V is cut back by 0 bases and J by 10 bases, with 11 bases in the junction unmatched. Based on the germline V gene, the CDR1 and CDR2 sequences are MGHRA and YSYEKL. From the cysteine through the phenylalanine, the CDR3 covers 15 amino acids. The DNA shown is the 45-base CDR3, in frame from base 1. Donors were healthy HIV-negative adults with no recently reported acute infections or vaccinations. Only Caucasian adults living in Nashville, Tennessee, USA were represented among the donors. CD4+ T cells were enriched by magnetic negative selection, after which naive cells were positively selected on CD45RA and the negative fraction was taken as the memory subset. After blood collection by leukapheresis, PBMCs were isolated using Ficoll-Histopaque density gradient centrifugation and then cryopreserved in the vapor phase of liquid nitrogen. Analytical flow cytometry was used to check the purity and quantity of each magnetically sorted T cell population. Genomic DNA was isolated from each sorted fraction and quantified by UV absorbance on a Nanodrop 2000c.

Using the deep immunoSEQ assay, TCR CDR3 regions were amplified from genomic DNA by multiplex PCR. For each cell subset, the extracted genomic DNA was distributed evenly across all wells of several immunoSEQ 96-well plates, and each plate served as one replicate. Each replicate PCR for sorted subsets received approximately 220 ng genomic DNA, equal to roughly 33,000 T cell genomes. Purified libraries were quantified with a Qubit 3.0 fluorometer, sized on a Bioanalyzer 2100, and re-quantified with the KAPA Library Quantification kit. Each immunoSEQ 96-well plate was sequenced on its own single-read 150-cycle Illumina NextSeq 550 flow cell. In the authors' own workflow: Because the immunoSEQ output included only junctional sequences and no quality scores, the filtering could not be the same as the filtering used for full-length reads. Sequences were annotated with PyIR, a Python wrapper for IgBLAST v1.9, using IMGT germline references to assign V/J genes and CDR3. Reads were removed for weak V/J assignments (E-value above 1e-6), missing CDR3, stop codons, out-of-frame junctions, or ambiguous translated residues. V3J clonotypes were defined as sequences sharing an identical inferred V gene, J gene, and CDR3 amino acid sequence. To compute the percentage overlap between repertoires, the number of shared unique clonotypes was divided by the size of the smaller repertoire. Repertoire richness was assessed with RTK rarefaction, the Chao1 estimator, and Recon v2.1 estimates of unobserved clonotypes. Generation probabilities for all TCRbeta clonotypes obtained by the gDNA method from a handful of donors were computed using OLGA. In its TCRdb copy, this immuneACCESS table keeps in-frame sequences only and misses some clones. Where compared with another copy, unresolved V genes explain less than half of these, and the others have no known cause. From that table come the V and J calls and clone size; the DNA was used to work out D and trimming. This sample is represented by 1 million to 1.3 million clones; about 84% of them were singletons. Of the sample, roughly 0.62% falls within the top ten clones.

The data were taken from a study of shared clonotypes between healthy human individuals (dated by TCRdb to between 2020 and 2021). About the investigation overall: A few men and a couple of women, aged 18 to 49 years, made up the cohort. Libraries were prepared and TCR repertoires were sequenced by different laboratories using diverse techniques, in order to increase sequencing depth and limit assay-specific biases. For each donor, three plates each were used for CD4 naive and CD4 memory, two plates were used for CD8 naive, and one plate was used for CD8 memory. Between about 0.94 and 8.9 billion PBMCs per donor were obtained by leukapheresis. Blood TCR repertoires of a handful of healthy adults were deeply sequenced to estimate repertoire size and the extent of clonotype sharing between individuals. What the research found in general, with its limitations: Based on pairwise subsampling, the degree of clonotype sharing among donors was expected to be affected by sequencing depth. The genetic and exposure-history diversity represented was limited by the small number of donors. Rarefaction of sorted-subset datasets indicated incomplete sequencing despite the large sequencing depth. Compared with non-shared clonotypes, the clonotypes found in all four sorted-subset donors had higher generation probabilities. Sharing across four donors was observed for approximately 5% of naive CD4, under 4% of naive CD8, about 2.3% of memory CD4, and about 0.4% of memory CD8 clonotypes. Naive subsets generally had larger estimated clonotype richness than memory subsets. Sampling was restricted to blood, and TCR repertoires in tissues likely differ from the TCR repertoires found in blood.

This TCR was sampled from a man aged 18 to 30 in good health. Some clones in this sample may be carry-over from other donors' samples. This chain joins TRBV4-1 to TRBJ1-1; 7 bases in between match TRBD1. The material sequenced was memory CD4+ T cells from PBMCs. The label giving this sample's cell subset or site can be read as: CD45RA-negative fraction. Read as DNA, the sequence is TGCGCCAGCAGCCAAGACTTTGACAGGGAATTAGGAGCTTTCTTT. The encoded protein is CASSQDFDRELGAFF.